The rows below give T cell receptor beta chains drawn from one sample of a study of blood T cell repertoires in COVID-19. TCRdb's table, derived via immunoSEQ multiplex PCR, lists solely in-frame clones and lacks some. The sample includes approximately 100,000 clones, 69% seen only once; the top ten take about 6%. The sequencing input was peripheral blood. All receptors derive from a man aged 80 or over with acute or convalescent COVID-19. Each CDR3 is given without its conserved first and last residue. Not every row has a clone size; where given, it reads once, few, many or a size class.

J gene	V gene	clone size	CDR3 protein
TRBJ2-2	TRBV2	NA	ASSRGVGELF
TRBJ1-4	TRBV11-2	few	ASSPTGTVGEKLF
TRBJ1-1	TRBV7-6	NA	ASSLVGGSSTEAF
TRBJ2-2	TRBV6-2/TRBV6-3	NA	ASSYLGQGTGELF
TRBJ2-5	TRBV5-1	NA	ASSQDLTGGLGETQY
TRBJ1-2	TRBV5-4	once	ASSPEGTYGYT
TRBJ2-2	TRBV28	NA	ASSPRDRGYTGELF
TRBJ2-3	TRBV28	NA	ASSLSGSGTDTQY
TRBJ2-3	TRBV5-4	once	ASSLGLASADTQY
TRBJ2-2	TRBV19	NA	ASSTGTGYTGELF
TRBJ2-3	TRBV7-2	NA	ASSYRLAGGADTQY
TRBJ2-7	TRBV18	NA	ASSPPSSGLDEQY
TRBJ2-3	TRBV6-5	NA	ASSYAGGILGDTQY
TRBJ1-2	TRBV13	few	ASSFRQAGYT
TRBJ2-5	TRBV13	NA	ASSLGLGVLQTQY
TRBJ1-3	TRBV7-9	NA	ASRQPGPGTSSGNTIY
TRBJ2-1	TRBV29-1	NA	SLQERSEQF
TRBJ2-1	TRBV5-6	NA	ASSQQGAIGEQF
TRBJ2-3	TRBV29-1	NA	SVGLGSGGFADTQY
TRBJ2-5	TRBV24-1	NA	ATSAGEQAQETQY
TRBJ2-5	TRBV15	few	ATSRGKEETQY
TRBJ2-1	TRBV15	NA	ATSRDGAATEQF
TRBJ2-1	TRBV11-2	NA	ASSLTWPAEQF